A single sample gave rise to the 32 T cell receptor beta chains below, sequenced in a study of PD-1 blockade in mismatch repair-deficient tumors. Assay: immunoSEQ multiplex PCR; the TCRdb copy retains only in-frame clones and omits some. The table shows 120,000 or so clones, with about 86% occurring only once. Source: peripheral blood, taken 44 weeks after starting pembrolizumab. These receptors were collected from an adult with mismatch repair-deficient cancer.

The V and J genes are TRBV28 and TRBJ1-1; D ambiguous. CDR1 and CDR2 (germline): MDHEN, SYDVKM. CDR3 length equals 16 residues. V was pared by 5 bases and J by 4 bases, with 20 bases between. CDR3 sequence (DNA): TGTGCCAGCAGTAGGCCCCCCACGGTACTCTCCACTGAAGCTTTCTTT. Protein: CASSRPPTVLSTEAFF.

This sequence joins TRBV18 and TRBJ2-1; 10 bases are a match to TRBD2. This CDR3 has 14 residues. Germline V gene sequence: CDR1 KGHSH, CDR2 LQKENI. V shed 3 bases and J 7 bases; nucleotides not matched to a gene: 3. CDR3 region: CASSPPTSGNEQFF. CDR3 sequence (DNA): TGTGCCAGCTCACCGCCGACTAGCGGGAATGAGCAGTTCTTC.

The rearrangement links TRBV6-6 to TRBJ1-2; TRBD1 matches 8 bases. The CDR3 runs 14 residues. Trimming took 0 bases from V and 7 from J; bases not matched to a gene: 4. Germline V gene sequence: CDR1 MNHNY, CDR2 SVGAGI (reference sequence). The DNA for the CDR3 is TGTGCCAGCAGTTACTCCGGACAGGGACGTGGCTACACCTTC. This translates into CASSYSGQGRGYTF.

The V and J genes are TRBV5-4 and TRBJ2-1; D not resolved. Germline V lookup: CDR1 SGHNT, CDR2 YYREEE (reference sequence). The CDR3 length is 13 residues. The ends were cut back, 1 base at V and 8 bases at J, with 10 bases in the middle. The CDR3 reads CASSLRTIDEQFF. CDR3 nucleotides: TGTGCCAGCAGCTTGAGGACCATCGATGAGCAGTTCTTC.

V and J are TRBV18 and TRBJ2-3, with D possibly called TRBD1 or TRBD2 (6 bases each). The CDR3 loop spans 18 amino acids. V lost 5 bases to trimming and J lost 0 bases, with 21 bases between them. CDR1 and CDR2 (germline): KGHSH, LQKENI. The CDR3 protein is CASSSTLQTGTSTDTQYF. The CDR3 DNA is TGTGCCAGCTCATCGACTCTACAAACAGGGACTAGCACAGATACGCAGTATTTT.

The chain combines TRBV19 with TRBJ2-2, with 11 bases fitting TRBD2. The V gene end was trimmed by 5 bases and the J gene end by 4 bases; junction bases not matched to a gene: 6. This CDR3 is built from 16 residues. CDR1 is LNHDA, CDR2 SQIVND, per germline (reference sequence). Written as DNA, the CDR3 is TGTGCCAGTAGTTTAGCGGGAGGGCTCACCACCGGGGAGCTGTTTTTT. Its protein is CASSLAGGLTTGELFF.

This clone has a single count. The chain couples TRBV4-1 to TRBJ2-1; D is unclear. V shed 2 bases and J shed 7 bases, with 12 bases lying between them. The germline V gene encodes CDR1 MGHRA and CDR2 YSYEKL. The CDR3 totals 14 residues. CDR3 nucleotide sequence: TGCGCCAGCAGCCAACTACCCCGATCGAATGAGCAGTTCTTC. It is translated as CASSQLPRSNEQFF.

V and J are TRBV6-8 and TRBJ2-1, with 7 bases identical to TRBD1. This CDR3 has 15 residues. V shed 9 bases, J shed 2 bases, and the junction held 10 bases outside the gene matches. The germline CDR1 and CDR2 sequences are MNHGY and SAAAGT. This chain's CDR3 is CASQQDRPTYNEQFF. DNA for the CDR3: TGTGCCAGTCAACAGGACAGGCCTACCTACAATGAGCAGTTCTTC.

This rearrangement joins TRBV29-1 to TRBJ2-3, with 8 bases fitting TRBD2. V lost 8 bases and J lost 3; bases outside the gene matches: 7. The CDR3 totals 13 residues. Germline-derived CDR1 and CDR2 are SQVTM and ANQGSEA. The CDR3 loop reads CSSSGLGTDTQYF. For the CDR3, the DNA is TGCAGCTCTTCGGGACTAGGGACAGATACGCAGTATTTT.

V usage is TRBV19 and J usage is TRBJ1-2, with D perhaps TRBD1 (5 bases). CDR3 size: 15 residues. V lost 5 bases to trimming and J lost 2 bases, with 15 bases between them. Germline CDR1 reads LNHDA; CDR2 reads SQIVND (reference sequence). The DNA of the CDR3 is TGTGCCAGTAGTCCAACATACGACAGAAACTATGGCTACACCTTC. It encodes CASSPTYDRNYGYTF.

This chain links TRBV13 with TRBJ2-3; 7 bases are shared with TRBD2. The CDR3 is 15 amino acids. V lost 6 bases and J lost 1; bases outside the gene matches: 7. Germline-derived CDR1 and CDR2 are PRHDT and FYEKMQ (reference sequence). CDR3 loop: CASRKRGRGTDTQYF. CDR3 bases: TGTGCCAGCAGAAAGCGGGGAAGAGGCACAGATACGCAGTATTTT.

The chain carries TRBV27 and TRBJ2-1; D is ambiguous. The germline V and J ends were trimmed by 7 bases and 4 bases, with 8 bases remaining between them. The CDR3 runs to 12 residues. The germline gives CDR1 MNHEY, CDR2 SMNVEV (reference sequence). The CDR3 DNA reads TGTGCCAGCACCGGAATTTACAATGAGCAGTTCTTC. Its protein is CASTGIYNEQFF.

About this clone itself: One junction end does not reproduce the germline sequence, and a read error may be involved. CDR3 coding DNA: TGTGCCATCAGTGAGTCGGAACCGGGACGCGGTGTATTC. This codes for CAISESEPGRGVF. This sequence joins TRBV10-3 and TRBJ1-2, with D perhaps matching TRBD1 (5 bases). The germline gives CDR1 ENHRY, CDR2 SYGVKD. This CDR3 region has 13 residues.

The chain carries TRBV9 and TRBJ2-2, with D tentatively TRBD2 (6 bases). CDR1 and CDR2 from the germline V gene are SGDLS and YYNGEE. CDR3 size: 16 residues. Trimming shortened V by 3 bases and J by 7 bases, and 19 bases separated the two germline ends. The CDR3 is CASSAISGGAGGELFF. CDR3 DNA: TGTGCCAGCAGCGCGATCTCAGGCGGGGCCGGCGGGGAGCTGTTTTTT.

This chain joins TRBV6-6 and TRBJ2-5, with 14 bases that match TRBD2. Germline loops: CDR1 MNHNY, CDR2 SVGAGI (reference sequence). This CDR3 spans 15 amino acids. The V and J ends lost 7 bases and 5 bases, in that order; junction bases with no gene match: 6. The CDR3 protein is CASNKWTSGGETQYF. The CDR3 DNA reads as TGTGCCAGCAACAAATGGACTAGCGGGGGGGAGACCCAGTACTTC.

V usage is TRBV6-6 and J usage is TRBJ2-7, with 7 bases lining up with TRBD2. CDR1 MNHNY and CDR2 SVGAGI come from the germline V gene (reference sequence). CDR3 length: 12 amino acids. After removal of 6 bases from V and 7 bases from J, the junction contained 6 bases not matched to a gene. CDR3 amino acids: CASSPGGGEQYF. The CDR3 DNA follows: TGTGCCAGCAGCCCGGGAGGTGGAGAGCAGTACTTC.

The chain has TRBV19 and TRBJ1-5, with 8 nucleotides matching TRBD1. The V gene end was trimmed by 6 bases and the J gene end by 0 bases; junction bases not matched to a gene: 7. The CDR3 contains 16 residues. Per germline, CDR1 LNHDA and CDR2 SQIVND (reference sequence). In DNA, the CDR3 is TGTGCCAGTAGCGAACAGGGGGACCCTAGCAATCAGCCCCAGCATTTT. Its protein product is CASSEQGDPSNQPQHF.

The chain combines TRBV5-1 with TRBJ2-3; D unclear. With 3 bases removed from V and 8 bases from J, the gap between germline ends came to 7 bases. The germline gives CDR1 SGHRS, CDR2 YFSETQ. This CDR3 contains 11 residues. The DNA for the CDR3 is TGCGCCAGCAGCTCGGAATTTACGCAGTATTTT. Encoded protein: CASSSEFTQYF.

The chain recombines TRBV6-5 with TRBJ2-7; D may match TRBD1 or TRBD2 (5 bases each). Trimming took 3 bases from V and 2 from J, leaving 11 bases between them. The length of the CDR3 is 14 residues. Germline assignment: CDR1 MNHEY and CDR2 SVGAGI. CDR3 DNA sequence: TGTGCCAGCAGTTATCGGGGCGGAGCCTACGAGCAGTACTTC. It specifies CASSYRGGAYEQYF.

The chain employs TRBV5-5 and TRBJ1-2; D is possibly TRBD1 (6 bases). The CDR3 consists of 15 residues. Germline CDR1 and CDR2: SGHKS and YYEKEE (reference sequence). The V end was cut by 4 bases, the J end by 2 bases, with 15 bases between. The CDR3 region has the DNA TGTGCCAGCAGCCTGGGGGGGGCAGTGAACTATGGCTACACCTTC. It yields the protein CASSLGGAVNYGYTF. The variable domain in full, completed from reference TRBV5-5 and TRBJ1-2, reads DAGVTQSPTHLIKTRGQQVTLRCSPISGHKSVSWYQQVLGQGPQFIFQYYEKEERGRGNFPDRFSARQFPNYSSELNVNALLLGDSALYLCASSLGGAVNYGYTFGSGTRLTVV.

The J gene is TRBJ1-3, the V gene TRBV7-9; D not certain. The CDR3 spans 13 residues. Germline values: CDR1 SEHNR, CDR2 FQNEAQ (reference sequence). V was pared by 2 bases and J by 4 bases, with 6 bases between. The DNA of the CDR3 is TGTGCCAGCAGCTTATCGATCGGAAACACCATATATTTT. It yields the protein CASSLSIGNTIYF.

Only a few counts were recorded for this clone. The chain combines TRBV28 with TRBJ1-5, with TRBD1 as a possible D gene (6 bases). Germline V gene sequence: CDR1 MDHEN, CDR2 SYDVKM. The CDR3 is 16 amino acids. Between the trimmed V and J ends, which lost 5 bases and 0 bases, there was a span of 14 bases. The CDR3 DNA reads TGTGCCAGCAGTGCGTGGGGGACATATAGCAATCAGCCCCAGCATTTT. Translation: CASSAWGTYSNQPQHF.

This chain joins TRBV2 and TRBJ2-7, with D unresolved. Deletions cut 8 bases from V and 2 bases from J, with 13 bases between. The CDR3 contains 13 residues. Looked up from germline, CDR1 is SNHLY and CDR2 is FYNNEI. CDR3 region: CASEEILPYEQYF. The DNA of the CDR3 is TGTGCCAGCGAAGAGATCTTGCCCTACGAGCAGTACTTC. Drawing the rest from reference TRBV2 and TRBJ2-7, the complete variable domain is EPEVTQTPSHQVTQMGQEVILRCVPISNHLYFYWYRQILGQKVEFLVSFYNNEISEKSEIFDDQFSVERPDGSNFTLKIRSTKLEDSAMYFCASEEILPYEQYFGPGTRLTVT.

This clone has more than one count but fewer than ten. The chain joins TRBV19 to TRBJ2-7; D may match TRBD1 or TRBD2 (5 bases each). Trimming removed 5 bases at V and 0 bases at J, with 14 bases between. The CDR3 loop spans 15 amino acids. In germline, CDR1 is LNHDA, CDR2 SQIVND (reference sequence). This CDR3 reads CASSPIGTGSYEQYF. CDR3 nucleotide sequence: TGTGCCAGTAGTCCCATAGGGACCGGCTCCTACGAGCAGTACTTC.

The J gene is TRBJ2-2, the V gene TRBV11-2; D gene unclear. The V end lost 3 bases, the J end lost 0 bases, and 11 bases lay between the germline ends. The CDR3 has 16 residues. The germline V gene encodes CDR1 SGHAT and CDR2 FQNNGV. The CDR3 reads CASSFGFSPNTGELFF. The DNA for the CDR3 is TGTGCCAGCAGCTTCGGTTTTAGCCCGAACACCGGGGAGCTGTTTTTT.

The chain combines TRBV9 with TRBJ1-1, with 9 bases identical to TRBD1. V was pared by 3 bases and J by 0 bases, with 12 bases of the junction left unmatched. The CDR3 loop spans 18 amino acids. Germline lookup yields CDR1 SGDLS and CDR2 YYNGEE. The CDR3 here is CASSEHRDRDLMNTEAFF. DNA for the CDR3: TGTGCCAGCAGCGAACACCGGGACAGGGACCTCATGAACACTGAAGCTTTCTTT.

CDR3 amino acids: CAISETGDPNYGYTF. CDR3 nucleotide sequence: TGTGCCATCAGTGAGACAGGGGATCCTAACTATGGCTACACCTTC. The chain links TRBV10-3 to TRBJ1-2; 7 bases agree with TRBD1. J gave up 0 bases and V 2 bases, and 3 bases lay outside the gene matches. The CDR3 is 15 residues long. Germline CDR1 is ENHRY and CDR2 is SYGVKD.

The chain employs TRBV6-1 and TRBJ2-3; tentative D call: TRBD2 (6 bases). In germline, CDR1 is MNHNS, CDR2 SASEGT. CDR3 length equals 12 residues. V lost 8 bases, J lost 8 bases, and 14 bases lay in between. In DNA, the CDR3 is TGTGCCAGCGCCGGACTAAAGGTTACGCAGTATTTT. Protein product: CASAGLKVTQYF.

In this sample, this clone turned up a few times. V and J are TRBV19 and TRBJ1-4; 9 bases are a match to TRBD1. Germline CDR1 reads LNHDA; CDR2 reads SQIVND (reference sequence). The V segment lost 5 bases and the J segment 7 bases; nucleotides outside the gene matches: 8. The CDR3 is 15 amino acids. CDR3 in amino acids: CASSRPGTGSEKLFF. CDR3 nucleotide sequence: TGTGCCAGTAGTCGACCCGGGACAGGGTCTGAAAAACTGTTTTTT. Full variable domain (missing parts from reference TRBV19 and TRBJ1-4): DGGITQSPKYLFRKEGQNVTLSCEQNLNHDAMYWYRQDPGQGLRLIYYSQIVNDFQKGDIAEGYSVSREKKESFPLTVTSAQKNPTAFYLCASSRPGTGSEKLFFGSGTQLSVL.

The chain joins TRBV6-1 to TRBJ2-7, with D tentatively TRBD2 (5 bases). Germline assignment: CDR1 MNHNS and CDR2 SASEGT. Trimming removed 5 bases from V and 5 bases from J, with 19 bases in between. CDR3 size: 15 residues. CDR3 sequence (DNA): TGTGCCAGCAGTCCCGGAGGCAACGGGAACCACGAGCAGTACTTC. This codes for CASSPGGNGNHEQYF.

This chain joins TRBV6-5 and TRBJ2-4; 8 bases are shared with TRBD1. The CDR3 runs 15 residues. Unmatched junction bases numbered 5, after V lost 0 bases and J lost 7 bases. Germline-derived CDR1 and CDR2 are MNHEY and SVGAGI. This chain's CDR3 is CASSYSTRGPNIQYF. CDR3 nucleotides: TGTGCCAGCAGTTACTCGACCAGGGGGCCGAACATTCAGTACTTC.

The chain couples TRBV28 to TRBJ2-7, with unresolved D. This CDR3 comprises 15 residues. Per the germline V gene, CDR1 is MDHEN and CDR2 is SYDVKM. With 1 base removed from V and 6 bases from J, the gap between germline ends came to 16 bases. The CDR3 DNA sequence: TGTGCCAGCAGTTTATCGATCTACTCCTCGGCCGAGCAGTACTTC. As protein: CASSLSIYSSAEQYF.